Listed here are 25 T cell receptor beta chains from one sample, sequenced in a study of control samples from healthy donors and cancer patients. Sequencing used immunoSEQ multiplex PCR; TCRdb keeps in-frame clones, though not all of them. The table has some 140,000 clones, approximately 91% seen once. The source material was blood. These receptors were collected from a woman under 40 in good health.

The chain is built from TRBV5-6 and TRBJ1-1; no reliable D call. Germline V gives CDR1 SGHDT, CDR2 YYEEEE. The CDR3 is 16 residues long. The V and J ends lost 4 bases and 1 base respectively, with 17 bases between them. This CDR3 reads CASSRRLGGTNTEAFF. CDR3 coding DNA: TGTGCCAGCAGCCGGAGGTTGGGCGGCACGAACACTGAAGCTTTCTTT.

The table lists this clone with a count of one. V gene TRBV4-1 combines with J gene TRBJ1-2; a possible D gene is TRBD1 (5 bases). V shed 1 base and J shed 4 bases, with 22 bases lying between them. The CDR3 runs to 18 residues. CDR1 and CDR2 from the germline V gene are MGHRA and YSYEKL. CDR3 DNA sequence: TGCGCCAGCAGCCAAGTCGTAAGTCAGGGATCTTTCGGCTATGGCTACACCTTC. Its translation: CASSQVVSQGSFGYGYTF.

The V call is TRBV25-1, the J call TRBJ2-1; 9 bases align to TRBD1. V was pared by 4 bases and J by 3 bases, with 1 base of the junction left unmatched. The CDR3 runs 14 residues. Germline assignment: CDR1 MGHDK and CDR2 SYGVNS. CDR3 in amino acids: CASSVGQGYNEQFF. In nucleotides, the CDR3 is TGTGCCAGCAGTGTGGGACAGGGCTACAATGAGCAGTTCTTC. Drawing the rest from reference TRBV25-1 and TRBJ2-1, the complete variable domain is EADIYQTPRYLVIGTGKKITLECSQTMGHDKMYWYQQDPGMELHLIHYSYGVNSTEKGDLSSESTVSRIRTEHFPLTLESARPSHTSQYLCASSVGQGYNEQFFGPGTRLTVL.

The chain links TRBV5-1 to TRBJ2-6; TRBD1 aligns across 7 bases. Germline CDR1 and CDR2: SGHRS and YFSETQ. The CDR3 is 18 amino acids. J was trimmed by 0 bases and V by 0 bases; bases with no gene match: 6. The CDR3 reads CASSLDGTVGSGANVLTF. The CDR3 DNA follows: TGCGCCAGCAGCTTGGACGGGACAGTCGGCTCTGGGGCCAACGTCCTGACTTTC.

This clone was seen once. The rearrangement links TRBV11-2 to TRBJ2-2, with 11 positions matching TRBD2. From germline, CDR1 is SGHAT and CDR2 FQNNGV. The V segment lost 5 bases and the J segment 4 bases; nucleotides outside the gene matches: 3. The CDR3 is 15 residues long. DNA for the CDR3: TGTGCCAGCAGCCGACTAGCGGGACTCACCGGGGAGCTGTTTTTT. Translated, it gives CASSRLAGLTGELFF. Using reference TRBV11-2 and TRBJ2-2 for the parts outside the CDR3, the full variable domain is EAGVAQSPRYKIIEKRQSVAFWCNPISGHATLYWYQQILGQGPKLLIQFQNNGVVDDSQLPKDRFSAERLKGVDSTLKIQPAKLEDSAVYLCASSRLAGLTGELFFGEGSRLTVL.

CDR3 DNA: TGTGCCAGCAGTGAAACCGTCAGTCGGGCCGGGGAGCTGTTTTTT. Amino acid sequence: CASSETVSRAGELFF. This chain connects TRBV6-4 to TRBJ2-2; no definite D call. Germline V gene lookup returns CDR1 MRHNA and CDR2 SNTAGT. Trimming shortened V by 3 bases and J by 6 bases, and 14 bases separated the two germline ends. The CDR3 consists of 15 residues.

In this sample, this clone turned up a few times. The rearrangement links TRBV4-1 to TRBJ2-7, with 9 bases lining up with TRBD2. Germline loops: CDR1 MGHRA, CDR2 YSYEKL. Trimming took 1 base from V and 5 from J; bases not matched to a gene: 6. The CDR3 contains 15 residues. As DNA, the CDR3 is TGCGCCAGCAGCCAAGGACTAGCGGCGGGAAACGAGCAGTACTTC. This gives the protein CASSQGLAAGNEQYF.

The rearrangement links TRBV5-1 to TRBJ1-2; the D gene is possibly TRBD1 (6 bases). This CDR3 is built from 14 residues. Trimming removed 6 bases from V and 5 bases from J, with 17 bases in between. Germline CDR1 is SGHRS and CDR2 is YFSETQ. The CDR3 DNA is TGCGCCAGCACCTCATCGGGGGGGCAGTATGGCTACACCTTC. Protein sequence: CASTSSGGQYGYTF.

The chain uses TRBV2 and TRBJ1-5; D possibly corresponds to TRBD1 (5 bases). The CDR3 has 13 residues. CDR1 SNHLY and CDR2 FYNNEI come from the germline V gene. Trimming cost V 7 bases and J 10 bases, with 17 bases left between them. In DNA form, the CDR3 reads TGTGCCAGCAAAGACAGCGAGGTTCAACCCCAGCATTTT. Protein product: CASKDSEVQPQHF.

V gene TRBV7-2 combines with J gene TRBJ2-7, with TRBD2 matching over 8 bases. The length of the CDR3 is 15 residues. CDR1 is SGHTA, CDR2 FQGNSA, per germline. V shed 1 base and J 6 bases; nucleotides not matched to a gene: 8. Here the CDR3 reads CASSLGSGTPREQYF. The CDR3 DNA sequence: TGTGCCAGCAGCTTAGGTAGCGGGACCCCCCGCGAGCAGTACTTC.

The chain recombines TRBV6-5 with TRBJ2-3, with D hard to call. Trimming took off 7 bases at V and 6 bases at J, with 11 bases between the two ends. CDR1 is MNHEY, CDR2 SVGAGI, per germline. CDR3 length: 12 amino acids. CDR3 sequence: CASNGLEDTQYF. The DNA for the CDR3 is TGTGCCAGCAATGGGTTAGAGGATACGCAGTATTTT.

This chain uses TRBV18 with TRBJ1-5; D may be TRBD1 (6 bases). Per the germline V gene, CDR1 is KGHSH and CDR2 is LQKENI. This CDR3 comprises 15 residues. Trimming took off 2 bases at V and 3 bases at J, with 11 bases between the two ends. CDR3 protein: CASSPGGGNNQPQHF. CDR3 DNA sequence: TGTGCCAGCTCACCAGGTGGGGGCAACAATCAGCCCCAGCATTTT.

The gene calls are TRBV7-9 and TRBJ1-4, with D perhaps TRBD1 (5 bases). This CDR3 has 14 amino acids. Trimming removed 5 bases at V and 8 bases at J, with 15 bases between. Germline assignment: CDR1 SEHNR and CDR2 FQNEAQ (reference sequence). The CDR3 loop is CASSPGQGKEKLFF. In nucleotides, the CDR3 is TGTGCCAGCAGCCCCGGCCAGGGAAAGGAAAAACTGTTTTTT.

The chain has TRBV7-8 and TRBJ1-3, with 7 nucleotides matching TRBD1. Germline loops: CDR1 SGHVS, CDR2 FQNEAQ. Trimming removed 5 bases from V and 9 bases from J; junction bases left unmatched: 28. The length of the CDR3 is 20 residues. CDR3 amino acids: CASSPLALVEGARARGTIYF. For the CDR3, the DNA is TGTGCCAGCAGCCCCTTGGCCCTAGTGGAGGGGGCAAGGGCAAGGGGCACCATATATTTT.

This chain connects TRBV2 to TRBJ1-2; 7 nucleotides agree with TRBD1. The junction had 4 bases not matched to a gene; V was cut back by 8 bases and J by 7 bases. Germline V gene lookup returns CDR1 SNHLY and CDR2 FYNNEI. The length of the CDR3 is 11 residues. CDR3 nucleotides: TGTGCCAGCTCGCGGGACAGTGGCTACACCTTC. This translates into CASSRDSGYTF.

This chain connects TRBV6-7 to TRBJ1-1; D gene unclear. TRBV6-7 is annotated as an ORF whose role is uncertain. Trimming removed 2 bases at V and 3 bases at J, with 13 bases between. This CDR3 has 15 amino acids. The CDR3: CASSYRPWVHTEAFF. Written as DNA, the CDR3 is TGTGCCAGCAGTTACAGGCCTTGGGTTCACACTGAAGCTTTCTTT.

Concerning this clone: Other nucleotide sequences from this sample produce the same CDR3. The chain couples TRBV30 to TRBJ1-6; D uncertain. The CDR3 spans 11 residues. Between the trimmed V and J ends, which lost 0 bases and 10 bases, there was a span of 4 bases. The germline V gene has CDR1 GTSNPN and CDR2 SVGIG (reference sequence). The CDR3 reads CAWSVGSPLHF. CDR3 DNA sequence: TGTGCCTGGAGTGTAGGGTCACCCCTCCACTTT.

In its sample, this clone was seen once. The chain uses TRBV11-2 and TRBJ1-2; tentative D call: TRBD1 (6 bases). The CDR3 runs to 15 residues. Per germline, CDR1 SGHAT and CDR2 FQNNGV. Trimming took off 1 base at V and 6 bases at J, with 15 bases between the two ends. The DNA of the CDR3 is TGTGCCAGCAGCTTAGTAACGGGGGGCGCGGATGGCTACACCTTC. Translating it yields CASSLVTGGADGYTF. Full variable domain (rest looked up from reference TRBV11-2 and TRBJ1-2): EAGVAQSPRYKIIEKRQSVAFWCNPISGHATLYWYQQILGQGPKLLIQFQNNGVVDDSQLPKDRFSAERLKGVDSTLKIQPAKLEDSAVYLCASSLVTGGADGYTFGSGTRLTVV.

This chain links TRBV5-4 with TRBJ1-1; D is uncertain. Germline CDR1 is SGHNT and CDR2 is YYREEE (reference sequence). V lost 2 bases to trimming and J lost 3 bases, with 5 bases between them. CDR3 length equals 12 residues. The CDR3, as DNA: TGTGCCAGCAGCTTCGAGTACACTGAAGCTTTCTTT. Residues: CASSFEYTEAFF.

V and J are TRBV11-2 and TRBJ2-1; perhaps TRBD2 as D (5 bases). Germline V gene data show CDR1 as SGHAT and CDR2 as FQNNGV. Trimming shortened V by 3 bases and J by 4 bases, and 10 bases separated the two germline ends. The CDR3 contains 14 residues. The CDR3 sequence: CASSFSRGYNEQFF. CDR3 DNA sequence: TGTGCCAGCAGCTTCTCTCGCGGGTACAATGAGCAGTTCTTC.

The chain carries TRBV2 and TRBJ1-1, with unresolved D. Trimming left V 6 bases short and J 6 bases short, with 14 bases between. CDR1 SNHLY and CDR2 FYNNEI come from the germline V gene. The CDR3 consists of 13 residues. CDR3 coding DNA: TGTGCCAGCAGCTTCGACTTCCAGCCTGAAGCTTTCTTT. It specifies CASSFDFQPEAFF.

The CDR3 sequence: CASSPFGDSGNTIYF. The CDR3 DNA sequence: TGTGCCAGCTCACCGTTCGGGGACTCTGGAAACACCATATATTTT. The chain has TRBV18 and TRBJ1-3; D gene uncertain. The V end was cut by 3 bases, the J end by 0 bases, with 9 bases between. The CDR3 is made up of 15 amino acids. Germline CDR1 KGHSH, CDR2 LQKENI.

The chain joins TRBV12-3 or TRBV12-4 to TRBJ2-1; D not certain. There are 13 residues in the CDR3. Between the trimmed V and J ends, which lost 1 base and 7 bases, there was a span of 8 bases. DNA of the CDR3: TGTGCCAGCAGTTTAGTAAGGCTTAATGAGCAGTTCTTC. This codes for CASSLVRLNEQFF.

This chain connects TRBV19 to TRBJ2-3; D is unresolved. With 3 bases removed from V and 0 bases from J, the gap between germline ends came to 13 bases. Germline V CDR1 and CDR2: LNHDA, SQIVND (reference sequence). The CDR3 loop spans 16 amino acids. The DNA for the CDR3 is TGTGCCAGTAGTATTACTTCGGAACTTAGCACAGATACGCAGTATTTT. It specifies CASSITSELSTDTQYF. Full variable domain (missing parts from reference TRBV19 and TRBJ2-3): DGGITQSPKYLFRKEGQNVTLSCEQNLNHDAMYWYRQDPGQGLRLIYYSQIVNDFQKGDIAEGYSVSREKKESFPLTVTSAQKNPTAFYLCASSITSELSTDTQYFGPGTRLTVL.

The CDR3 loop reads CASSLHPGGPGELFF. In nucleotides, the CDR3 is TGTGCCAGCAGCTTACACCCGGGAGGGCCCGGGGAGCTGTTTTTT. The chain links TRBV7-9 to TRBJ2-2, with TRBD2 matching 8 bases. The trim removed 2 bases at V and 6 bases at J, leaving 5 bases unmatched. The V gene's germline CDR1 is SEHNR and CDR2 FQNEAQ (reference sequence). The CDR3 is 15 amino acids.